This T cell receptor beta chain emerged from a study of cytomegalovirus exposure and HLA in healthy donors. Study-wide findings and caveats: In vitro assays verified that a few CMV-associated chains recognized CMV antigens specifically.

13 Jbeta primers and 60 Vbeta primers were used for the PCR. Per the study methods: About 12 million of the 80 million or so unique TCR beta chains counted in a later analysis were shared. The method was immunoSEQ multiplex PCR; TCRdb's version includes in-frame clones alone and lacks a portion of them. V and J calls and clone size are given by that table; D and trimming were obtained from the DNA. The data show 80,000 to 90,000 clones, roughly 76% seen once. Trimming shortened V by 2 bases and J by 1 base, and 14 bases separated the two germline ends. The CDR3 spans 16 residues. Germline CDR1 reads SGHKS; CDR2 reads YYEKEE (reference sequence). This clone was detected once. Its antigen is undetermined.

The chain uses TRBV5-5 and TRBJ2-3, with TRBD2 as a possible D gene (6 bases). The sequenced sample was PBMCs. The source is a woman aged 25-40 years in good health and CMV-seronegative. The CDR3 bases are TGTGCCAGCAGCTTTTCTCGGGAGACGGGCACAGATACGCAGTATTTT. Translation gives CASSFSRETGTDTQYF.